This TCR beta chain was recovered during a study of blood T cell repertoires in COVID-19. Assay used: immunoSEQ multiplex PCR; TCRdb lists only in-frame clones, some missing. The sample has about 140,000 clones, nearly 80% seen once; the top ten hold less than 3%. CDR3 size: 12 residues. CDR1 is KGHSH, CDR2 LQKENI, per germline. Trimming took 4 bases from V and 2 from J, leaving 5 bases between them. The sequence was collected from a woman aged 45 to 65 who had recovered from COVID-19. The sample consisted of PBMCs or T cells enriched from blood (not recorded which). The rearrangement links TRBV18 to TRBJ2-5; D call uncertain. CDR3 amino acids: CASSHKQETQYF. CDR3 DNA: TGTGCCAGCTCACACAAACAAGAGACCCAGTACTTC.